The source of this T cell receptor (beta chain) is a study of control samples from healthy donors and cancer patients (TCRdb year 2020). Library creation used the immunoSEQ multiplex PCR assay. In its TCRdb copy, this immuneACCESS table keeps in-frame sequences only and misses some clones. Where compared with another copy, unresolved V genes explain less than half of these, and the others have no known cause. The table for this sample lists tens of thousands of clones; about 94% of them were counted only once. The ten top clones hold roughly a quarter of the sample. Details on this clone: Its recognized antigen is unknown. Base qualities are not recorded, but no much larger clone differs from it by a single base.

Measured from the cysteine to the phenylalanine, the CDR3 is 12 residues long. The read is trimmed to its CDR3 DNA, 36 bases read in frame from base 1. CDR1 and CDR2 are read off the germline V gene as SGDLS and YYNGEE. The V end loses 6 bases and the J end loses 7 bases, and a stretch of 10 bases separates them. The rearranged chain carries TRBV9 and TRBJ2-2; the D region possibly corresponds to TRBD1 (7 bases align). The material sequenced was blood. The source of this sequence is a man in his sixties in good health. The CDR3 is CASTGGGGELFF. Read as DNA, the sequence is TGTGCCAGCACAGGGGGAGGCGGGGAGCTGTTTTTT.